This is a list of T cell receptor beta chains from one sample in a study of early T cells in non-severe SARS-CoV-2 infection. In TCRdb, the 5' RACE reads were re-called with MiXCR into one record per CDR3 protein. The sample consists of approximately 73,000 distinct CDR3 sequences, 9.5% to 15% of them appearing once. The sample taken for sequencing was whole blood. These TCRs come from an adult who was a healthcare worker with PCR-confirmed SARS-CoV-2 infection or an uninfected control (not recorded which). Both conserved end residues are part of each CDR3. The D gene is left open where the match is weak. Only part of the rows carry a size: once, few, many, or a class if the clone is expanded.

V gene,J gene,D gene,clone size,CDR3 protein,CDR3 DNA
TRBV27,TRBJ1-1,-,-,CASSLLGVETEAFF,TGTGCCAGCAGTTTACTGGGGGTCGAGACTGAAGCTTTCTTT
TRBV29-1,TRBJ2-3,TRBD1,few,CSVGDRGTDTQYF,TGCAGCGTTGGGGACAGGGGTACAGATACGCAGTATTTT
TRBV10-3,TRBJ2-7,-,-,CAINGGNHEQYF,TGTGCCATCAACGGCGGTAACCACGAGCAGTACTTC
TRBV6-1,TRBJ2-4,-,-,CASSEAGEVDIQYF,TGTGCCAGCAGTGAAGCAGGGGAGGTGGACATTCAGTACTTC
TRBV10-3,TRBJ1-1,-,many,CAISERGHEAFF,TGTGCCATCAGTGAGAGGGGACACGAAGCTTTCTTT
TRBV10-3,TRBJ2-4,TRBD2,-,CAIGLAGGDIQYF,TGTGCCATCGGACTAGCGGGAGGAGACATTCAGTACTTC
TRBV18,TRBJ2-5,-,many,CASSPPYQETQYF,TGTGCCAGCTCACCCCCGTACCAAGAGACCCAGTACTTC
TRBV7-8,TRBJ2-3,-,-,CASVQGFRDTQYF,TGTGCCAGTGTACAGGGTTTCAGGGATACGCAGTATTTT
TRBV18,TRBJ1-1,-,few,CASSPEIPGTEAFF,TGTGCCAGCTCACCGGAGATTCCAGGGACCGAAGCTTTCTTT
TRBV28,TRBJ2-5,-,few,CASSPGVKTQYF,TGTGCCAGCAGCCCCGGGGTAAAGACCCAGTACTTC
TRBV7-6,TRBJ1-4,TRBD1,many,CASSLDGTGSEKLFF,TGTGCCAGCAGCTTAGATGGGACAGGGAGTGAAAAACTGTTTTTT
TRBV10-3,TRBJ1-1,TRBD1,many,CAIRDRVGLSAEAFF,TGTGCCATCAGGGACAGGGTAGGGCTAAGCGCTGAAGCTTTCTTT
TRBV20-1,TRBJ1-5,-,-,CSAVGVGNQPQHF,TGCAGTGCCGTGGGGGTAGGCAATCAGCCCCAGCATTTT
TRBV5-1,TRBJ2-1,TRBD2,few,CASNLLISGSSYNEQFF,TGCGCCAGCAACCTTCTGATTAGCGGGAGCTCCTACAATGAGCAGTTCTTC